Each of the 12 T cell receptor beta chains below was sequenced from the same sample in a study of beta chain features in type 1 diabetes. Expressed TCRB transcripts were sequenced after all isolated RNA was converted to cDNA. Profiling relied on immunoSEQ multiplex PCR, and the TCRdb table lists in-frame clones only, not all of them. The sample yields 130,000 to 150,000 clones, 40% to 55% seen once. Sample: Tregs from blood. The source of these receptors is a man in his late teens or twenties in good health.

This chain connects TRBV18 to TRBJ2-7; D not resolved. V lost 3 bases to trimming and J lost 0 bases, with 15 bases between them. The CDR3 runs 16 residues. Looked up from germline, CDR1 is KGHSH and CDR2 is LQKENI. The DNA for the CDR3 is TGTGCCAGCTCACCTTTCGGAACTACCTTCTCCTACGAGCAGTACTTC. This encodes CASSPFGTTFSYEQYF.

V is TRBV9 and J is TRBJ2-6; 13 bases are shared with TRBD2. This CDR3 is 17 amino acids long. Trimming removed 6 bases from V and 1 base from J; junction bases left unmatched: 4. Germline V gene sequence: CDR1 SGDLS, CDR2 YYNGEE. The CDR3 reads CASTRTSGSSGANVLTF. In DNA, the CDR3 is TGTGCCAGCACCAGGACTAGCGGGAGTTCTGGGGCCAACGTCCTGACTTTC.

J is TRBJ2-2 and V is TRBV19, with D tentatively TRBD1 (6 bases). This CDR3 has 17 amino acids. Germline-derived CDR1 and CDR2 are LNHDA and SQIVND (reference sequence). The V and J ends lost 3 bases and 2 bases respectively, with 16 bases between them. This CDR3 reads CASSIFPGQINTGELFF. In DNA form, the CDR3 reads TGTGCCAGTAGTATCTTTCCCGGACAGATCAACACCGGGGAGCTGTTTTTT.

The gene calls are TRBV7-9 and TRBJ2-5; 7 positions agree with TRBD1. The CDR3 is made up of 17 amino acids. Germline V gene sequence: CDR1 SEHNR, CDR2 FQNEAQ (reference sequence). V was clipped by 1 base and J by 5 bases; unmatched bases: 13. Here the CDR3 DNA reads TGTGCCAGCAGCTTAGGGGCTTGGACAGGCCCTTCTGAGACCCAGTACTTC. It encodes CASSLGAWTGPSETQYF. The variable domain in full, with the rest retrieved from reference TRBV7-9 and TRBJ2-5, is DTGVSQNPRHKITKRGQNVTFRCDPISEHNRLYWYRQTLGQGPEFLTYFQNEAQLEKSRLLSDRFSAERPKGSFSTLEIQRTEQGDSAMYLCASSLGAWTGPSETQYFGPGTRLLVL.

This clone was picked up a small number of times. In DNA, the CDR3 is TGTGCCAGCAGCTTAGGGAGCCAGGGGGTGAACACTGAAGCTTTCTTT. Translating gives CASSLGSQGVNTEAFF. J is TRBJ1-1 and V is TRBV7-6; TRBD1 matches 7 bases. After removal of 1 base from V and 0 bases from J, the junction contained 5 bases not matched to a gene. CDR3 size: 16 residues. Germline CDR1 SGHVS, CDR2 FNYEAQ.

The J gene is TRBJ2-7, the V gene TRBV18, with TRBD1 identical over 7 bases. This CDR3 comprises 13 residues. The germline gives CDR1 KGHSH, CDR2 LQKENI. With V trimmed by 3 bases and J by 6 bases, 5 bases remained unmatched. CDR3 in amino acids: CASSPTGTAEQYF. DNA for the CDR3: TGTGCCAGCTCACCGACCGGGACAGCCGAGCAGTACTTC.

The chain recombines TRBV9 with TRBJ2-7; 7 bases fit TRBD2. V shed 4 bases, J shed 6 bases, and the junction held 10 bases outside the gene matches. The CDR3 covers 14 residues. Germline V lookup: CDR1 SGDLS, CDR2 YYNGEE. CDR3 bases: TGTGCCAGCAGCCCGCGGACTAGTCTGGGCGAGCAGTACTTC. Translating it yields CASSPRTSLGEQYF.

The gene calls are TRBV7-2 and TRBJ2-1, with D unclear. Germline-derived CDR1 and CDR2 are SGHTA and FQGNSA. V was cut by 3 bases and J by 3 bases, with 12 bases left in between. The CDR3 is 15 residues long. CDR3 sequence (DNA): TGTGCCAGCAGCTTCAGGCGTTACGACTACAATGAGCAGTTCTTC. Translating it yields CASSFRRYDYNEQFF.

This sequence joins TRBV9 and TRBJ2-1; 9 bases are shared with TRBD2. There are 15 residues in the CDR3. V was clipped by 0 bases and J by 10 bases; unmatched bases: 8. CDR1 is SGDLS and CDR2 is YYNGEE in the germline V gene. The DNA for the CDR3 is TGTGCCAGCAGCGTAGTGGCGACTAGCGGAACAGAGCAGTTCTTC. This translates into CASSVVATSGTEQFF.

V and J are TRBV5-1 and TRBJ2-7, with 9 nucleotides matching TRBD1. The CDR3 runs 14 residues. CDR1 is SGHRS, CDR2 YFSETQ, per germline. The ends lost 4 bases at V and 6 bases at J; junction bases unmatched: 8. The CDR3 coding sequence is TGCGCCAGCAGCCGGGACAGGGAGTGGGGCGAGCAGTACTTC. It encodes CASSRDREWGEQYF.

In its sample, this clone was seen a few times. The rearrangement uses TRBV7-9 and TRBJ2-7, with 8 bases that match TRBD2. Germline CDR1 reads SEHNR; CDR2 reads FQNEAQ (reference sequence). V was clipped by 5 bases and J by 4 bases; unmatched bases: 7. The CDR3 loop spans 14 amino acids. The CDR3 sequence: CASSNQRERYEQYF. CDR3 DNA sequence: TGTGCCAGCAGCAACCAGCGGGAGAGGTACGAGCAGTACTTC.

The CDR3 reads CAWSAGLATGELFF. CDR3 nucleotides: TGTGCCTGGAGTGCTGGACTAGCGACCGGGGAGCTGTTTTTT. This chain joins TRBV30 and TRBJ2-2, with 9 positions matching TRBD2. This CDR3 comprises 14 residues. Per germline, CDR1 GTSNPN and CDR2 SVGIG (reference sequence). V lost 1 base and J lost 5; bases outside the gene matches: 2.